This record looks at one T cell receptor beta chain sequence and its context. This specimen comes from a study of shared clonotypes between healthy human individuals. The germline CDR1 and CDR2 sequences are SGHDT and YYEEEE. This CDR3 spans 15 amino acids. An even split of each subset's genomic DNA across several immunoSEQ plates was performed. In replicate PCRs of sorted subsets, roughly 190 ng DNA, approximately 30,000 T cell genomes, was used. Generated by immunoSEQ multiplex PCR, the TCRdb table keeps only in-frame clones and is missing some. This sample has approximately 320,000 clones, with around 90% found just once.

The receptor was derived from a man younger than 35 in good health. The rearrangement uses TRBV5-6 and TRBJ2-3, with TRBD1 matching 8 bases. Sequencing was performed on memory CD8+ T cells sorted from blood. Subset: CD45RO+ cells pooled with CCR7-negative TemRA cells. CDR3 coding DNA: TGTGAATCGAAAGCCTGGGACAGGTCGACAGATACGCAGTATTTT. This gives the protein CESKAWDRSTDTQYF.